The T cell receptor beta chain described here comes from a study of blood T cell repertoires in COVID-19. Study overall: Samples taken during acute and convalescent COVID-19 were collected in the United States, Italy and Spain. The analysed material was cDNA or gDNA that came from T cells, B-cell-depleted T cells, or PBMCs.

The CDR3 sequence is 18 residues long. V lost 3 bases, J lost 5 bases, and 28 bases lay in between. Looked up from germline, CDR1 is DFQATT and CDR2 is SNEGSKA (reference sequence). As handled by the study authors: Reference gene primer amplification in the assay estimated nucleated cell counts. TCRdb's copy holds only in-frame clones and misses some; the assay was immunoSEQ multiplex PCR. Clone size and V and J calls were adopted from that table, with D and trimming inferred from the DNA. In the table there are approximately 24,000 clones, over 80% of which are singletons. This receptor was identified in a human donor with active COVID-19. The donor label of this sample is uncertain. Sample: peripheral blood. The chain has TRBV20-1 and TRBJ2-5, with a tentative D call TRBD2 (6 bases). The CDR3 sequence is CSASKFRLDHLDRETQYF. The DNA of the CDR3 is TGCAGTGCTAGTAAATTTCGACTAGACCATCTCGATAGGGAGACCCAGTACTTC.